This entry describes one TCR beta chain. Antigen unknown. RNA transcripts were the source from which TCR beta CDR3 regions were amplified. The library came from an HTBI-primed first-round RT-PCR and a second-round multiplex PCR. TCRdb used MiXCR to reprocess the multiplex PCR reads, holding one entry per CDR3 protein. The sample shows 150,000 to 200,000 distinct CDR3 sequences, 35% to 50% of them seen only once. The source of the sample is a study of Graves' ophthalmopathy and Graves' hyperthyroidism. Study findings and constraints: Its predictions of ophthalmopathy progression gave the model around 71% sensitivity and 72.22% specificity. Clonotypes were expanded in thyroid at above 0.001 frequency, and most also appeared in blood.

Other autoimmune diseases, uncontrolled infections, pregnancy or lactation ruled patients out of participation. PBMCs stemmed from roughly 9.4 ml of fresh peripheral blood. The CDR3 spans 15 residues. The V segment lost 5 bases and the J segment 5 bases; nucleotides outside the gene matches: 8. The receptor comes from a man younger than 45 with Graves' ophthalmopathy. Sequencing was carried out using peripheral blood. The gene calls are TRBV12-3 or TRBV12-4 and TRBJ1-1, with 10 bases lining up with TRBD1. CDR3 in amino acids: CASSPGDRGRTEAFF. DNA for the CDR3: TGTGCCAGCAGTCCCGGGGACAGGGGAAGGACTGAAGCTTTCTTT.